This T cell receptor beta chain is from a study of blood T cell repertoires in COVID-19. Turning to the study itself: In each case, the material was cDNA or gDNA derived from T cells, B-cell-depleted T cells, or PBMCs.

Method: immunoSEQ multiplex PCR; TCRdb's copy keeps in-frame clones and lacks some. The sample lists 200,000 to 300,000 clones, about 89% seen once, with 1.6% in the top ten. CDR3 length: 20 residues. The sequence was collected from an older woman who had recovered from COVID-19. The sample taken for sequencing was peripheral blood. The chain carries TRBV21-1 and TRBJ1-5; the table's D call TRBD1 went unverified against the DNA. TRBV21-1 represents a pseudogene. CDR3 bases: TGTGCCAGCAGCGAAAGCTGCAGGTGGTATTCATCGTATAGCAATCAGCCCCAGCATTTT. It translates to CASSESCRWYSSYSNQPQHF.